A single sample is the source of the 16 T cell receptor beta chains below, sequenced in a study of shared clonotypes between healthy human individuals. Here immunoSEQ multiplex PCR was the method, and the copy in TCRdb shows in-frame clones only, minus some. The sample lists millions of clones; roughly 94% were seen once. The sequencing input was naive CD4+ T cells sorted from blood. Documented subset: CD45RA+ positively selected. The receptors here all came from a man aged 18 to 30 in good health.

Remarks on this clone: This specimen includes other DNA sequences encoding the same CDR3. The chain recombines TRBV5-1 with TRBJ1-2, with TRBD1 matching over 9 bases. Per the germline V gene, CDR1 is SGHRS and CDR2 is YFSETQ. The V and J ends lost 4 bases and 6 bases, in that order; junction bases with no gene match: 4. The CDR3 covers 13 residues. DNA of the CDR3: TGCGCCAGCAGCCTCGGGACAGGGAATGGCTACACCTTC. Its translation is CASSLGTGNGYTF.

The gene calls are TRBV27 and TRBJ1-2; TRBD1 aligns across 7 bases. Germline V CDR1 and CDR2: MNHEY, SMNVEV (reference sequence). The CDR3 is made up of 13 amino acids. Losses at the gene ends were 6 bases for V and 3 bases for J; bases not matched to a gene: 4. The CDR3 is CASRKGGDYGYTF. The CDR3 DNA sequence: TGTGCCAGCAGGAAAGGGGGCGACTATGGCTACACCTTC.

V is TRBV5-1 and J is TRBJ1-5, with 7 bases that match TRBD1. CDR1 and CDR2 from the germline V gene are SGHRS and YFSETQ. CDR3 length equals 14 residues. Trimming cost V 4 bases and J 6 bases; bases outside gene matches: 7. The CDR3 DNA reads TGCGCCAGCAGCACAGGGGAAGGATCTCAGCCCCAGCATTTT. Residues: CASSTGEGSQPQHF.

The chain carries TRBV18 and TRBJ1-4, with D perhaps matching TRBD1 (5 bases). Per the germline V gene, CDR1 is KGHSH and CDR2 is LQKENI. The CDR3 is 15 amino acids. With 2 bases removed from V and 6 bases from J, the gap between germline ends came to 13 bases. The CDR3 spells CASSPSRGGDEKLFF. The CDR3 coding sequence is TGTGCCAGCTCACCATCTAGGGGAGGGGATGAAAAACTGTTTTTT.

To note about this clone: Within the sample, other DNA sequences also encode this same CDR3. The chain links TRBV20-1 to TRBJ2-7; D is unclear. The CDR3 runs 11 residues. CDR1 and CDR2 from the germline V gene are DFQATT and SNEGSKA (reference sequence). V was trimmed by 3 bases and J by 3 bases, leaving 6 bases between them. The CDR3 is CSARPSYEQYF. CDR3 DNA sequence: TGCAGTGCTAGGCCGAGCTACGAGCAGTACTTC.

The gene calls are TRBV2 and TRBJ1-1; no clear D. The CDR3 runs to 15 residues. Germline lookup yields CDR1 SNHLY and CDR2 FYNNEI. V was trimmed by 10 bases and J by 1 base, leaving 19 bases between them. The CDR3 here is CAKQQKSARNTEAFF. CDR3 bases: TGTGCCAAGCAGCAGAAGTCAGCTCGGAACACTGAAGCTTTCTTT.

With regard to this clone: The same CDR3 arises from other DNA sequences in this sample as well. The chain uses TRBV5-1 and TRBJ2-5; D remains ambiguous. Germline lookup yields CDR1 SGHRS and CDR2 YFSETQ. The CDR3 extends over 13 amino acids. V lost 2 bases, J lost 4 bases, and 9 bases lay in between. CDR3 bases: TGCGCCAGCAGCTTCGGAACCGGAGAGACCCAGTACTTC. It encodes CASSFGTGETQYF.

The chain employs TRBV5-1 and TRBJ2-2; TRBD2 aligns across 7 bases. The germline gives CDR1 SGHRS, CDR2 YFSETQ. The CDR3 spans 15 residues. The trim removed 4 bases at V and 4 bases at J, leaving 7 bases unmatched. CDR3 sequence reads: CASSATSDSTGELFF. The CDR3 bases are TGCGCCAGCAGCGCCACTAGCGACTCCACCGGGGAGCTGTTTTTT.

In nucleotides, the CDR3 is TGTGCCAGTCGAACCGGGACTACCTACTACAATGAGCAGTTCTTC. This codes for CASRTGTTYYNEQFF. The chain carries TRBV19 and TRBJ2-1; 7 bases are a match to TRBD2. Per germline, CDR1 LNHDA and CDR2 SQIVND (reference sequence). V lost 8 bases, J lost 3 bases, and 10 bases stayed unmatched. The CDR3 is 15 residues long.

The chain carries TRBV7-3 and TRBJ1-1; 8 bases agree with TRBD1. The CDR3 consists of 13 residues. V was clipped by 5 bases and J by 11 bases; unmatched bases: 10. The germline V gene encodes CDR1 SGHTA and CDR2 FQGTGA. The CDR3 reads CASSPSQGARAFF. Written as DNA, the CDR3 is TGTGCCAGCAGCCCCAGCCAGGGGGCGCGGGCTTTCTTT.

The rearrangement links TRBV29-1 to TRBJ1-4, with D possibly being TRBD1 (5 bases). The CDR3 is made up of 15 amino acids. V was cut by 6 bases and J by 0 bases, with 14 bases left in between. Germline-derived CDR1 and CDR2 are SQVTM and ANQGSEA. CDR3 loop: CSVAIGTPTNEKLFF. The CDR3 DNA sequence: TGCAGCGTCGCAATCGGGACCCCAACTAATGAAAAACTGTTTTTT.

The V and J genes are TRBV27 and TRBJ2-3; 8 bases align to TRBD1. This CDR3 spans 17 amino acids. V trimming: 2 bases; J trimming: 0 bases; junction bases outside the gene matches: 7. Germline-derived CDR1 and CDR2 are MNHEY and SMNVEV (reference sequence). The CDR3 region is CASSLGKRQGSTDTQYF. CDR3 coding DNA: TGTGCCAGCAGTTTAGGTAAGAGACAGGGGAGCACAGATACGCAGTATTTT.

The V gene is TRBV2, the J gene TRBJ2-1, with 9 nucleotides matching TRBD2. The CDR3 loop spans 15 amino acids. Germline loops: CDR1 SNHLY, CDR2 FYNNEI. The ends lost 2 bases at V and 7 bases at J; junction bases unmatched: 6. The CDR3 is CASSELRLAGNEQFF. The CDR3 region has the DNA TGTGCCAGCAGTGAATTACGGCTAGCGGGGAATGAGCAGTTCTTC. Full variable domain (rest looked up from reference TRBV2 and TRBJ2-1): EPEVTQTPSHQVTQMGQEVILRCVPISNHLYFYWYRQILGQKVEFLVSFYNNEISEKSEIFDDQFSVERPDGSNFTLKIRSTKLEDSAMYFCASSELRLAGNEQFFGPGTRLTVL.

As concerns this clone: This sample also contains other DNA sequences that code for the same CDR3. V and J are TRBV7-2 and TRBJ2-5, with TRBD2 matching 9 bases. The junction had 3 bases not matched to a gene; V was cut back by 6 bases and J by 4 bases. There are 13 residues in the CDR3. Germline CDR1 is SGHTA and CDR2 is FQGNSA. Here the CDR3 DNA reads TGTGCCAGCAGTAGCGGGAGAGGAGAGACCCAGTACTTC. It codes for CASSSGRGETQYF.

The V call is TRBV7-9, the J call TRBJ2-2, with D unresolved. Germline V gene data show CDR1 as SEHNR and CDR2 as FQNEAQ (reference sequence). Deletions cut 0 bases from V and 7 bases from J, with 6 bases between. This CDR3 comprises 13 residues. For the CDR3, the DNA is TGTGCCAGCAGCTTAGCGTCTTTCGGGGAGCTGTTTTTT. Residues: CASSLASFGELFF.

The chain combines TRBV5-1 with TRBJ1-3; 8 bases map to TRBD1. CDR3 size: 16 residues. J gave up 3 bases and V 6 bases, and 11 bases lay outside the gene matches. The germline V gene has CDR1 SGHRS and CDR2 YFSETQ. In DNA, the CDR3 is TGCGCCAGCACCCTAGGGACAGGAGTCGTTGGAAACACCATATATTTT. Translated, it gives CASTLGTGVVGNTIYF.